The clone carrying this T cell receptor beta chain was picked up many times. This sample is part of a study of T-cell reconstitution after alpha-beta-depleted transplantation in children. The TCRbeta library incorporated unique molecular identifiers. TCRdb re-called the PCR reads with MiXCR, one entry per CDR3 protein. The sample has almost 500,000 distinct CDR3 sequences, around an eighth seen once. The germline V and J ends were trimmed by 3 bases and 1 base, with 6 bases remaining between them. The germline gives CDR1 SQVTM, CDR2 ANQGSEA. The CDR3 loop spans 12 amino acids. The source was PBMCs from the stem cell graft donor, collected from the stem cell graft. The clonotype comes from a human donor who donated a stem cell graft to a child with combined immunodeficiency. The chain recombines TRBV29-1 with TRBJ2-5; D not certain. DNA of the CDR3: TGCAGCGTTGAGGGGTCCCAAGAGACCCAGTACTTC. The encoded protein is CSVEGSQETQYF.